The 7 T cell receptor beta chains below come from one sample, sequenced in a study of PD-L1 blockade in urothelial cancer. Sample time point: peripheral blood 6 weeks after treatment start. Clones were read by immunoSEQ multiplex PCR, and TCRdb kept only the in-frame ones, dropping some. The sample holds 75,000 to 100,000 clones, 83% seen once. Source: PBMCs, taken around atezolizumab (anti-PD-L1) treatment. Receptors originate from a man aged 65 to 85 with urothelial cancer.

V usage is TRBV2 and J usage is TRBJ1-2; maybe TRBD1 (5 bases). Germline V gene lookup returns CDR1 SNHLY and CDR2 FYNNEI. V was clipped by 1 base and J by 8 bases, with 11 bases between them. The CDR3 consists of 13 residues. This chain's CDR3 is CASSEVQGSGYTF. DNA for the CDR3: TGTGCCAGCAGTGAAGTCCAGGGTAGCGGCTACACCTTC.

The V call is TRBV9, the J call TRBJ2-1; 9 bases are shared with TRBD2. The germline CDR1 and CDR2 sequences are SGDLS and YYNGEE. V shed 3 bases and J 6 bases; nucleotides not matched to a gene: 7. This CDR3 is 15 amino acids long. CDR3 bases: TGTGCCAGCAGCGCCGCGGGGGGGCCGGTCAATGAGCAGTTCTTC. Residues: CASSAAGGPVNEQFF.

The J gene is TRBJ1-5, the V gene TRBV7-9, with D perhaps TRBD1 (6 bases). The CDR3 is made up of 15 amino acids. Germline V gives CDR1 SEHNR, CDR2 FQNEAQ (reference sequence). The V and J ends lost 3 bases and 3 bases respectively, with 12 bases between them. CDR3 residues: CASSLDSEFNQPQHF. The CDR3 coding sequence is TGTGCCAGCAGCTTGGACAGCGAGTTCAATCAGCCCCAGCATTTT.

As DNA, the CDR3 is TGTGCCATCAGTGGGGTACCGGGACAGGGACTAGTAGGGGCCGGCGAGCAGTACTTC. Encoded protein: CAISGVPGQGLVGAGEQYF. V and J are TRBV10-3 and TRBJ2-7, with D possibly being TRBD1 (9 bases). V dropped 4 bases and J dropped 6 bases, with 31 bases sitting between them. Germline V gene sequence: CDR1 ENHRY, CDR2 SYGVKD. This CDR3 has 19 amino acids.

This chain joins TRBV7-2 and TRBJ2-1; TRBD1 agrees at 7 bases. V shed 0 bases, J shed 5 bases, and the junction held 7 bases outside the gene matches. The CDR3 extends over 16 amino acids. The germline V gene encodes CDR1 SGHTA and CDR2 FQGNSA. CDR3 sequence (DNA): TGTGCCAGCAGCTTAGCCGTGACAGGGATCGACAATGAGCAGTTCTTC. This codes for CASSLAVTGIDNEQFF.

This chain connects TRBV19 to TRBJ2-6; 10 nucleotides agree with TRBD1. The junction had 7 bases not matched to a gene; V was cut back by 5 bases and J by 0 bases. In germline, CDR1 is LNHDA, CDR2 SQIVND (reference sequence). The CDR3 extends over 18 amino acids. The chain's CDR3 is CASSSGTGESSGANVLTF. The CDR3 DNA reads TGTGCCAGTAGTTCGGGGACAGGGGAAAGCTCTGGGGCCAACGTCCTGACTTTC.

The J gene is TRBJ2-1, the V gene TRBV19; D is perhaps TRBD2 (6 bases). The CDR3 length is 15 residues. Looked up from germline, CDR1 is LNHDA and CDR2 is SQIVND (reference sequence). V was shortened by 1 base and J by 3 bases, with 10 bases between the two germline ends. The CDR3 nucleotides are TGTGCCAGTAGTATAGGGCTAGCGAACTACAATGAGCAGTTCTTC. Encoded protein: CASSIGLANYNEQFF.